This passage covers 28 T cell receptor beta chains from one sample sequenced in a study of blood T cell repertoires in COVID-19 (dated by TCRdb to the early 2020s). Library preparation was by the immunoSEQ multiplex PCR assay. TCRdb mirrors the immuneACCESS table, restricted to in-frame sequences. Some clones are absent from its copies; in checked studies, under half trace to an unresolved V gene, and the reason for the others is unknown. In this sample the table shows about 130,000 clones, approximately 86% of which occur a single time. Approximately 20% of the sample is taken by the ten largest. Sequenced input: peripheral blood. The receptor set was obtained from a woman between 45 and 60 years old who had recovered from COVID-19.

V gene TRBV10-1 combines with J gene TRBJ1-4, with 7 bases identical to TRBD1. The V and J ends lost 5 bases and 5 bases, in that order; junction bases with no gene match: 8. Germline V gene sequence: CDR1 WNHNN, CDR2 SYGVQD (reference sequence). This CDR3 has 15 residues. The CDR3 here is CASSPEGGLNEKLFF. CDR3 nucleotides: TGCGCCAGCAGTCCTGAAGGGGGCTTGAATGAAAAACTGTTTTTT.

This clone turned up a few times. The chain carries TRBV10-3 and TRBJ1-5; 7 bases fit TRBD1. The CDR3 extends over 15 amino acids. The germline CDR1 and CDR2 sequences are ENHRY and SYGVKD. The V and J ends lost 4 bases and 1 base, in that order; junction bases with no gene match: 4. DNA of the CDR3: TGTGCCATCAGTGTTTCGGGACAGAGCAATCAGCCCCAGCATTTT. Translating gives CAISVSGQSNQPQHF.

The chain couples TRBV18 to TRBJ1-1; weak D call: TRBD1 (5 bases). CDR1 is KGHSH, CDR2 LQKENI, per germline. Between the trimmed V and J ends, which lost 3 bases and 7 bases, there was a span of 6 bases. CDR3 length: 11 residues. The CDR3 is CASSPTVEAFF. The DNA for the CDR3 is TGTGCCAGCTCACCGACAGTTGAAGCTTTCTTT.

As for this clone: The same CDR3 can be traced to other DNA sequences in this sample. CDR3 residues: CASSFDRGSEKLFF. The CDR3 nucleotides read TGTGCCAGCAGCTTTGACAGGGGGTCTGAAAAACTGTTTTTT. This chain links TRBV7-2 with TRBJ1-4; TRBD1 matches at 9 bases. CDR3 length equals 14 residues. Per germline, CDR1 SGHTA and CDR2 FQGNSA. V trimming: 3 bases; J trimming: 7 bases; junction bases outside the gene matches: 3. Drawing the rest from reference TRBV7-2 and TRBJ1-4, the complete variable domain is GAGVSQSPSNKVTEKGKDVELRCDPISGHTALYWYRQSLGQGLEFLIYFQGNSAPDKSGLPSDRFSAERTGGSVSTLTIQRTQQEDSAVYLCASSFDRGSEKLFFGSGTQLSVL.

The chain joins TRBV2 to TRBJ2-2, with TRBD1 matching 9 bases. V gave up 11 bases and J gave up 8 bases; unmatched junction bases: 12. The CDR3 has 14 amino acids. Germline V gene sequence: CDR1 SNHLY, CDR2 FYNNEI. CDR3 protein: CAGNIQGAPGELFF. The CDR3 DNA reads TGTGCCGGCAACATACAGGGGGCGCCTGGGGAGCTGTTTTTT. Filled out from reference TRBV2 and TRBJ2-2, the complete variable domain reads EPEVTQTPSHQVTQMGQEVILRCVPISNHLYFYWYRQILGQKVEFLVSFYNNEISEKSEIFDDQFSVERPDGSNFTLKIRSTKLEDSAMYFCAGNIQGAPGELFFGEGSRLTVL.

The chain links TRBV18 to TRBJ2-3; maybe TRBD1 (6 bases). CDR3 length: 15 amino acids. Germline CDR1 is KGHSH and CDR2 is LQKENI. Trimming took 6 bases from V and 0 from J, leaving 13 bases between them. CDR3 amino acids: CASSSTGYSTDTQYF. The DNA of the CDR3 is TGTGCCAGCTCTTCTACAGGGTACAGCACAGATACGCAGTATTTT.

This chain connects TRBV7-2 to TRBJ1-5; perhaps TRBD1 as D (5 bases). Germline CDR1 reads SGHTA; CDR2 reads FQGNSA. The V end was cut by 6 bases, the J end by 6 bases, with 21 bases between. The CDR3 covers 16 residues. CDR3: CASSQARDLRSQPQHF. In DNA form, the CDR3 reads TGTGCCAGCAGTCAAGCCAGGGATTTACGGAGTCAGCCCCAGCATTTT.

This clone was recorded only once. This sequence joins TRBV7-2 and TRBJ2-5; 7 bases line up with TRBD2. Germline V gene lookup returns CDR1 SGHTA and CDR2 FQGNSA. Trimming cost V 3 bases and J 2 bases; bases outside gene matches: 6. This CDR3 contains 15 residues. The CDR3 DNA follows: TGTGCCAGCAGCTTGGGCGGGAGATTGCAAGAGACCCAGTACTTC. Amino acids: CASSLGGRLQETQYF.

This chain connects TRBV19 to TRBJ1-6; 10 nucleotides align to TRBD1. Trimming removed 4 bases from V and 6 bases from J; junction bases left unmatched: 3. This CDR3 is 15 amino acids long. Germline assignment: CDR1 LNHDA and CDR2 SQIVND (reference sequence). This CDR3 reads CASSKGDRGNSPLHF. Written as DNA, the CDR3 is TGTGCCAGTAGTAAAGGGGACAGGGGTAATTCACCCCTCCACTTT.

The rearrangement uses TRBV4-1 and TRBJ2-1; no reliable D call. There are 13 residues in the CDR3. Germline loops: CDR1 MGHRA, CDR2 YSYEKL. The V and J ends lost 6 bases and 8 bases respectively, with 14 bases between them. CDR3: CASSKSNVHEQFF. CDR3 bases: TGCGCCAGCAGTAAGAGTAATGTTCATGAGCAGTTCTTC.

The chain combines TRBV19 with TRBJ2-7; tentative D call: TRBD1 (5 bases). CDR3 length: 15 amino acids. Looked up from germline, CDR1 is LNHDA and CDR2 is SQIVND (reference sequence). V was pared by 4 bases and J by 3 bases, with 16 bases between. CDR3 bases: TGTGCCAGTAGTACAGGCTGGGGCTTCTACTACGAGCAGTACTTC. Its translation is CASSTGWGFYYEQYF.

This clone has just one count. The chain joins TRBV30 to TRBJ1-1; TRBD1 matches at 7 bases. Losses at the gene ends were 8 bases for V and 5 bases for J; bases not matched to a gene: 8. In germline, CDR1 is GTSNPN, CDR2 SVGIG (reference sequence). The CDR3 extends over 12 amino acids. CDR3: CALNRGRTEAFF. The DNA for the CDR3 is TGTGCCCTGAACAGGGGACGGACTGAAGCTTTCTTT. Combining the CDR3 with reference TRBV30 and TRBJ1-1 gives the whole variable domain SQTIHQWPATLVQPVGSPLSLECTVEGTSNPNLYWYRQAAGRGLQLLFYSVGIGQISSEVPQNLSASRPQDRQFILSSKKLLLSDSGFYLCALNRGRTEAFFGQGTRLTVV.

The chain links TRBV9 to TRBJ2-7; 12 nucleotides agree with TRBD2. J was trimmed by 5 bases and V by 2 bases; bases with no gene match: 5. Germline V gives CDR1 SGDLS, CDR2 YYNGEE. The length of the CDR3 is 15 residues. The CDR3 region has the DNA TGTGCCAGCAGCGTCAGACTAGCGGGAGTCCACGAGCAGTACTTC. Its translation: CASSVRLAGVHEQYF. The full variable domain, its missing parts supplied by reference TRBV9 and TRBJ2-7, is DSGVTQTPKHLITATGQRVTLRCSPRSGDLSVYWYQQSLDQGLQFLIQYYNGEERAKGNILERFSAQQFPDLHSELNLSSLELGDSALYFCASSVRLAGVHEQYFGPGTRLTVT.

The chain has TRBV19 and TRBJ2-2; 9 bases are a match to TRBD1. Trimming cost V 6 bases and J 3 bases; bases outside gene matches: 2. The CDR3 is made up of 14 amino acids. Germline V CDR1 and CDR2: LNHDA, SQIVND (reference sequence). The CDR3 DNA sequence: TGTGCCAGTAGGAGACAGGGGGACACCGGGGAGCTGTTTTTT. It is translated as CASRRQGDTGELFF.

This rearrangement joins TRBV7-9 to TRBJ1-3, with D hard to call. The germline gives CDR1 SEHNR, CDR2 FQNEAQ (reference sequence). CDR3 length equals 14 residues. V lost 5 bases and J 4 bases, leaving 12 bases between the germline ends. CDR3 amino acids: CASSDTRGGNTIYF. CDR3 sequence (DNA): TGTGCCAGCAGCGACACCCGGGGAGGAAACACCATATATTTT.

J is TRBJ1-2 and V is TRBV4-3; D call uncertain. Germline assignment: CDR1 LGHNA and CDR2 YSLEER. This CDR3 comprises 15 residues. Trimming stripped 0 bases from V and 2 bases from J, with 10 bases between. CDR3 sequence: CASSQDTSRNYGYTF. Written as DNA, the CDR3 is TGCGCCAGCAGCCAAGATACGTCCAGGAACTATGGCTACACCTTC.

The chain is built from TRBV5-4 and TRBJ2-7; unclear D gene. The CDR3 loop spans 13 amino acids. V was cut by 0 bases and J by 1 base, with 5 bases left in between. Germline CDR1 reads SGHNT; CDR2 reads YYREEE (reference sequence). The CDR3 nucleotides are TGTGCCAGCAGCTTGGGCAGTTCCTACGAGCAGTACTTC. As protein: CASSLGSSYEQYF.

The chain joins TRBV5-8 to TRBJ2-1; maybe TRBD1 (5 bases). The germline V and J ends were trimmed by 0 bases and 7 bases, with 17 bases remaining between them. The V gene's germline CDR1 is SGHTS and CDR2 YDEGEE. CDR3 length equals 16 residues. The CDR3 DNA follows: TGTGCCAGCAGCTTGGGGGGCAGACCAACTCAGAATGAGCAGTTCTTC. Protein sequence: CASSLGGRPTQNEQFF. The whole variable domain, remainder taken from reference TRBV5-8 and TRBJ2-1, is EAGVTQSPTHLIKTRGQQATLRCSPISGHTSVYWYQQALGLGLQFLLWYDEGEERNRGNFPPRFSGRQFPNYSSELNVNALELEDSALYLCASSLGGRPTQNEQFFGPGTRLTVL.

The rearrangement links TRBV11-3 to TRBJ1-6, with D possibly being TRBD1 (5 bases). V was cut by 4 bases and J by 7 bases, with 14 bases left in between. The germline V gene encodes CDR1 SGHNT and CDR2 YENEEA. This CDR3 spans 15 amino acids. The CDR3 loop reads CASSSMGGGNSPLHF. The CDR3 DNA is TGTGCCAGCAGCTCCATGGGGGGAGGAAATTCACCCCTCCACTTT.

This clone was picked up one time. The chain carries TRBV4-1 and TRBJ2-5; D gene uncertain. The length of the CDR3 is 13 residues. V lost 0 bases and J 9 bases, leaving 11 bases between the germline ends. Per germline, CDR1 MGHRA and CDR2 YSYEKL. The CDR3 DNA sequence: TGCGCCAGCAGCCAAGATCCCTCCGTCGCCCAGTACTTC. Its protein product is CASSQDPSVAQYF.

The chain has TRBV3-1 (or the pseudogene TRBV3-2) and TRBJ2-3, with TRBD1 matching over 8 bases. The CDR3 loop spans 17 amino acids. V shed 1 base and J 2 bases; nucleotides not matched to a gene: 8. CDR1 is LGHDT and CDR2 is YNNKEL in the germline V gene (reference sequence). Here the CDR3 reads CASSQGTGRGPTDTQYF. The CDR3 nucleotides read TGTGCCAGCAGCCAAGGTACCGGCAGGGGGCCCACAGATACGCAGTATTTT.

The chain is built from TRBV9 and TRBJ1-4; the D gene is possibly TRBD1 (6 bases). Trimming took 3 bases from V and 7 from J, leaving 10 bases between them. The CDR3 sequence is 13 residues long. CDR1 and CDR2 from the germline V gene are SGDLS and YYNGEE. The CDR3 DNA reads TGTGCCAGCAGCGACTCAGGGGCTGAAAAACTGTTTTTT. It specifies CASSDSGAEKLFF. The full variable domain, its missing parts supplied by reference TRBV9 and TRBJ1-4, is DSGVTQTPKHLITATGQRVTLRCSPRSGDLSVYWYQQSLDQGLQFLIQYYNGEERAKGNILERFSAQQFPDLHSELNLSSLELGDSALYFCASSDSGAEKLFFGSGTQLSVL.

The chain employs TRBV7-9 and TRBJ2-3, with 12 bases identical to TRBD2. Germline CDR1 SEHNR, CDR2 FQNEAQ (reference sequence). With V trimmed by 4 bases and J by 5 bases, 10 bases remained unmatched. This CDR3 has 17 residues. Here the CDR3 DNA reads TGTGCCAGCAGCTCGTATCGACTAGCGGGAGAGCAAGATACGCAGTATTTT. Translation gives CASSSYRLAGEQDTQYF.

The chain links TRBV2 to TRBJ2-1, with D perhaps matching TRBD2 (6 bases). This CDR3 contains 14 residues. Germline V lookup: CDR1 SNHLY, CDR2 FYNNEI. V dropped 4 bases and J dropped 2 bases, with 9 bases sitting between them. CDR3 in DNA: TGTGCCAGCAGTGGACTAGTCGCCTACAATGAGCAGTTCTTC. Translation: CASSGLVAYNEQFF. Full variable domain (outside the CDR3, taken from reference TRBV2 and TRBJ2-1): EPEVTQTPSHQVTQMGQEVILRCVPISNHLYFYWYRQILGQKVEFLVSFYNNEISEKSEIFDDQFSVERPDGSNFTLKIRSTKLEDSAMYFCASSGLVAYNEQFFGPGTRLTVL.

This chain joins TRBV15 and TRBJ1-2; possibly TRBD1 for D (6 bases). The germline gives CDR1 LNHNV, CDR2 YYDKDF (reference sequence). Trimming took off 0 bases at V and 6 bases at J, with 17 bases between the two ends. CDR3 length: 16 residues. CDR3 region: CATSRDLTGRGHGYTF. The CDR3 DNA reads TGTGCCACCAGCAGAGATTTAACAGGCAGGGGCCATGGCTACACCTTC. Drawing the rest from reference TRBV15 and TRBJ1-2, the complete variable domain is DAMVIQNPRYQVTQFGKPVTLSCSQTLNHNVMYWYQQKSSQAPKLLFHYYDKDFNNEADTPDNFQSRRPNTSFCFLDIRSPGLGDTAMYLCATSRDLTGRGHGYTFGSGTRLTVV.

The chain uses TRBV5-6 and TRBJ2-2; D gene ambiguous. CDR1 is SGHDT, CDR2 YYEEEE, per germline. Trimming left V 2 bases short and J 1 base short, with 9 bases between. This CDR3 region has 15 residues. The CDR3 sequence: CASSFDFGNTGELFF. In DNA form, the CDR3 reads TGTGCCAGCAGCTTTGATTTCGGGAACACCGGGGAGCTGTTTTTT.

The CDR3 loop is CAWKLLPGQSQLHF. The DNA of the CDR3 is TGTGCCTGGAAACTCCTGCCGGGACAGTCACAGCTCCACTTT. The chain employs TRBV30 and TRBJ1-6, with TRBD1 identical over 7 bases. V dropped 4 bases and J dropped 16; count of bases not matched to a gene: 16. The CDR3 spans 14 residues. Germline CDR1 reads GTSNPN; CDR2 reads SVGIG (reference sequence). Drawing the rest from reference TRBV30 and TRBJ1-6, the complete variable domain is SQTIHQWPATLVQPVGSPLSLECTVEGTSNPNLYWYRQAAGRGLQLLFYSVGIGQISSEVPQNLSASRPQDRQFILSSKKLLLSDSGFYLCAWKLLPGQSQLHFGNGTRLTVT.

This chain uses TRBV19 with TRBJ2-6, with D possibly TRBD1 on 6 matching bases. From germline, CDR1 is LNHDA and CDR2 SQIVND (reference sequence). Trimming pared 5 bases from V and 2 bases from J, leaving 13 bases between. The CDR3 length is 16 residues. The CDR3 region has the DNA TGTGCCAGTAGTGGCCTACAGGGCACTGGGGCCAACGTCCTGACTTTC. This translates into CASSGLQGTGANVLTF.